Listed here is a single T cell receptor (beta chain). The sample belongs to a study of T cell changes during pregnancy in multiple sclerosis. The protocol was immunoSEQ multiplex PCR, while the TCRdb copy is restricted to in-frame clones and leaves out a portion. Among tens of thousands of clones listed, almost 97% were seen once. This receptor was identified in a female donor with multiple sclerosis, enrolled in a pregnancy study. This material consisted of CD8+ T cells from peripheral blood mononuclear cells, taken after pregnancy.

The CDR3 region has the DNA TGTGCCAGCGCCCCGGGACAGGGGCAAATCCAGCCCCAGCATTTT. Translating gives CASAPGQGQIQPQHF. This chain links TRBV28 with TRBJ1-5, with TRBD1 matching 10 bases. The germline V gene encodes CDR1 MDHEN and CDR2 SYDVKM. Trimming cost V 8 bases and J 7 bases; bases outside gene matches: 11. CDR3 length: 15 amino acids. The variable domain in full, with the rest retrieved from reference TRBV28 and TRBJ1-5, is DVKVTQSSRYLVKRTGEKVFLECVQDMDHENMFWYRQDPGLGLRLIYFSYDVKMKEKGDIPEGYSVSREKKERFSLILESASTNQTSMYLCASAPGQGQIQPQHFGDGTRLSIL.